A single sample gave rise to the 10 T cell receptor beta chains below, sequenced in a study of cytotoxic CD8 clonotypes in ibrutinib-treated CLL. Produced via immunoSEQ multiplex PCR; TCRdb's table is partial and in-frame only. The table lists approximately 120,000 clones, about 50% of them singletons. Sample: PBMCs, taken after 24 months of ibrutinib treatment. The source is a human donor with chronic lymphocytic leukemia.

The V call is TRBV7-3, the J call TRBJ2-1; 7 bases line up with TRBD2. Germline V gene data show CDR1 as SGHTA and CDR2 as FQGTGA. The J segment lost 6 bases and the V segment lost 5 bases, leaving 4 bases of the junction unmatched. CDR3 length: 13 residues. The CDR3: CASSPGGSNEQFF. In DNA form, the CDR3 reads TGTGCCAGCAGCCCCGGGGGGAGCAATGAGCAGTTCTTC.

V gene TRBV4-1 combines with J gene TRBJ2-2, with a weak D call TRBD1 (6 bases). Trimming cost V 0 bases and J 7 bases, with 12 bases left between them. Germline V gene data show CDR1 as MGHRA and CDR2 as YSYEKL. The CDR3 runs to 15 residues. CDR3 sequence: CASSQERQGIGELFF. Here the CDR3 DNA reads TGCGCCAGCAGCCAAGAAAGGCAGGGGATCGGGGAGCTGTTTTTT.

The CDR3 reads CASSYNVGPLHF. The DNA of the CDR3 is TGTGCCAGCAGTTATAACGTTGGTCCCCTCCACTTT. The gene calls are TRBV6-5 and TRBJ1-6; D is unresolved. V dropped 3 bases and J dropped 13 bases, with 10 bases sitting between them. Germline CDR1 reads MNHEY; CDR2 reads SVGAGI. The CDR3 extends over 12 amino acids.

The rearrangement links TRBV11-2 to TRBJ1-2; TRBD1 agrees at 8 bases. There are 16 residues in the CDR3. From germline, CDR1 is SGHAT and CDR2 FQNNGV. The trim removed 0 bases at V and 8 bases at J, leaving 11 bases unmatched. The CDR3 is CASSLDQGQALRGYTF. The CDR3 DNA reads TGTGCCAGCAGCTTAGATCAGGGACAGGCACTTCGGGGCTACACCTTC.

This clone was seen a few times. This chain connects TRBV4-2 to TRBJ2-2; 13 bases fit TRBD2. Germline trimming cut 0 bases from V and 2 bases from J; bases unmatched to any gene: 3. Germline values: CDR1 LGHNA, CDR2 YNFKEQ. The CDR3 runs to 18 residues. The CDR3 is CASSQEGLAGANTGELFF. The CDR3 DNA follows: TGTGCCAGCAGCCAAGAAGGACTAGCGGGGGCCAACACCGGGGAGCTGTTTTTT.

The genes are TRBV5-1 and TRBJ2-2; 7 bases map to TRBD2. Looked up from germline, CDR1 is SGHRS and CDR2 is YFSETQ. V shed 1 base and J 4 bases; nucleotides not matched to a gene: 4. CDR3 size: 15 residues. The CDR3 is CASSLKGEGTGELFF. The CDR3 nucleotides are TGCGCCAGCAGCTTGAAAGGGGAGGGCACCGGGGAGCTGTTTTTT.

This rearrangement joins TRBV12-5 to TRBJ2-7, with D possibly matching TRBD2 (5 bases). The CDR3 runs 12 residues. The germline CDR1 and CDR2 sequences are LGHNT and FRNRAP. With 9 bases removed from V and 4 bases from J, the gap between germline ends came to 13 bases. CDR3 protein: CASGWGVYEQYF. The CDR3 bases are TGTGCTAGCGGGTGGGGAGTATACGAGCAGTACTTC.

The chain carries TRBV19 and TRBJ2-7; no reliable D call. The V end was cut by 8 bases, the J end by 2 bases, with 13 bases between. Germline V lookup: CDR1 LNHDA, CDR2 SQIVND (reference sequence). The CDR3 runs to 13 residues. CDR3 sequence reads: CASGPGTTYEQYF. CDR3 sequence (DNA): TGTGCCAGTGGGCCAGGCACAACCTACGAGCAGTACTTC.

This clone appeared once. The V call is TRBV14, the J call TRBJ2-5; TRBD1 matches at 8 bases. Unmatched junction bases numbered 8, after V lost 1 base and J lost 1 base. The CDR3 length is 17 residues. Per germline, CDR1 SGHDN and CDR2 FVKESK. The CDR3 nucleotides read TGTGCCAGCAGCCAAGGGTGGACAGGGAGTCTCCAAGAGACCCAGTACTTC. Translation gives CASSQGWTGSLQETQYF.

The chain combines TRBV6-6 with TRBJ2-7; D might be TRBD2 (5 bases). V was shortened by 0 bases and J by 1 base, with 10 bases between the two germline ends. The CDR3 totals 15 residues. Germline V gene lookup returns CDR1 MNHNY and CDR2 SVGAGI (reference sequence). For the CDR3, the DNA is TGTGCCAGCAGTTACTCGATACTAGATTCCTACGAGCAGTACTTC. This sequence encodes CASSYSILDSYEQYF.